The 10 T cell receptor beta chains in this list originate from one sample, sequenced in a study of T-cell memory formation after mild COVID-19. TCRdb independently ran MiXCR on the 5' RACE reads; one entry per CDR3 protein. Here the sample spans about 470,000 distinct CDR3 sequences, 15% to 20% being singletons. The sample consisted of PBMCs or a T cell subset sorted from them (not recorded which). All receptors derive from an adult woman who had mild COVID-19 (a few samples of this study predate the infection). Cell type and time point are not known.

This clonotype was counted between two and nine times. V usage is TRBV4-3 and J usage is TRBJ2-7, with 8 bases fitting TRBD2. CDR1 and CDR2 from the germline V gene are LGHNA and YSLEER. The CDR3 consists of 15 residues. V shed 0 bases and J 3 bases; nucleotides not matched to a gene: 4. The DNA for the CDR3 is TGCGCCAGCAGCCAAGACAGCGGGAGTTTCTACGAGCAGTACTTC. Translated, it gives CASSQDSGSFYEQYF.

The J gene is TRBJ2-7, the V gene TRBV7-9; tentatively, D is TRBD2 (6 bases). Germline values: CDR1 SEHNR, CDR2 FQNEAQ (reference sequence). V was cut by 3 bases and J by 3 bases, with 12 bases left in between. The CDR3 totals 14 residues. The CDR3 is CASSFFSGGYEQYF. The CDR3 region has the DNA TGTGCCAGCAGCTTTTTTAGCGGAGGCTACGAGCAGTACTTC.

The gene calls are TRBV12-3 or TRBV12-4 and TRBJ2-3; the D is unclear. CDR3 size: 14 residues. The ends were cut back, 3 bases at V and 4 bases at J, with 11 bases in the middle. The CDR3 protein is CASSFYRSADTQYF. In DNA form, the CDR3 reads TGTGCCAGCAGTTTTTATCGATCGGCAGATACGCAGTATTTT.

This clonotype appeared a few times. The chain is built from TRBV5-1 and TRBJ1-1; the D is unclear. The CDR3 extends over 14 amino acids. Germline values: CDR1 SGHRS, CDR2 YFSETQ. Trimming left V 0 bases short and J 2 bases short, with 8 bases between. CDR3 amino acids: CASSLERSNTEAFF. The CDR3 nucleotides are TGCGCCAGCAGCTTGGAGAGAAGCAACACTGAAGCTTTCTTT.

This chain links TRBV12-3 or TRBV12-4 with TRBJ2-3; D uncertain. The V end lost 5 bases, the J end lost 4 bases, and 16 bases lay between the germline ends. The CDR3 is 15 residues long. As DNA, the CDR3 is TGTGCCAGCAGTATCCTCAGGCAGTTTGCAGATACGCAGTATTTT. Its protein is CASSILRQFADTQYF.

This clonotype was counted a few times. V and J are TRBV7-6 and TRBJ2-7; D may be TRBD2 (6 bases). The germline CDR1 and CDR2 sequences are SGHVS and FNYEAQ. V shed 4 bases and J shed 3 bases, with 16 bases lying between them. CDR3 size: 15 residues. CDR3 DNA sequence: TGTGCCAGCAGCTCCGGGGGTGGGACCAGCTACGAGCAGTACTTC. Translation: CASSSGGGTSYEQYF.

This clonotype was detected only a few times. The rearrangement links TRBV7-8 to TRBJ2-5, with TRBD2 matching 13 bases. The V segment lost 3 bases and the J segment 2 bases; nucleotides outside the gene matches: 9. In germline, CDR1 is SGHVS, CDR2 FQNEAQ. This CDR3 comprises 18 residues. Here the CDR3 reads CASSFGTSGVPRQETQYF. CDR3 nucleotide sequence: TGTGCCAGCAGCTTTGGGACTAGCGGGGTGCCCCGTCAAGAGACCCAGTACTTC.

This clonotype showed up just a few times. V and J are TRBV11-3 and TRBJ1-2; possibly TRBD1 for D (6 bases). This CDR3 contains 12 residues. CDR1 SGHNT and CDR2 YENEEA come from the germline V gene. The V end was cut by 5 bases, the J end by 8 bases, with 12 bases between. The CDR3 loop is CASSTTGLGYTF. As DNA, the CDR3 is TGTGCCAGCAGCACTACAGGGCTGGGCTACACCTTC.

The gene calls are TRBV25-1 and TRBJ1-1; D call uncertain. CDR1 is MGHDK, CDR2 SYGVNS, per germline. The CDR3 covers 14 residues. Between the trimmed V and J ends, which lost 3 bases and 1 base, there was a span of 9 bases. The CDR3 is CASSDGHPNTEAFF. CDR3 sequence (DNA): TGTGCCAGCAGTGATGGGCATCCGAACACTGAAGCTTTCTTT. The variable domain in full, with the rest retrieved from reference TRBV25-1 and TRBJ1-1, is EADIYQTPRYLVIGTGKKITLECSQTMGHDKMYWYQQDPGMELHLIHYSYGVNSTEKGDLSSESTVSRIRTEHFPLTLESARPSHTSQYLCASSDGHPNTEAFFGQGTRLTVV.

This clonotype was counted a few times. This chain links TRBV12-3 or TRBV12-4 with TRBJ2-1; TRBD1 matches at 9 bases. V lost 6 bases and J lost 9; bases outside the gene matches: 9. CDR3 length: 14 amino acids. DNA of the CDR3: TGTGCCAGCAGGGGGACAGGGAAGGGGGGTGAGCAGTTCTTC. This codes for CASRGTGKGGEQFF.